This section outlines one T cell receptor (beta chain) sequence together with its context. Its antigen remains unknown. This entry is derived from a study of cytomegalovirus exposure and HLA in healthy donors. The CDR3 length is 15 residues. Germline CDR1 is MNHEY and CDR2 is SMNVEV (reference sequence). V gave up 1 base and J gave up 1 base, with 8 bases separating them. The study ran its PCR with 60 Vbeta and 13 Jbeta primers. Using immunoSEQ multiplex PCR, the repertoire was profiled, and TCRdb retains in-frame clones only, with some absent. The repertoire has fewer than 95,000 clones, roughly four fifths of them found once; the top ten carry 0.57%. Whole-study findings and limits: Some V segments, including TRBV6-2 and TRBV6-3, were excluded as indistinguishable. In a later analysis, compared with equally common non-associated chains, HLA-associated beta chains were more expanded.

Material for sequencing was PBMCs. This receptor was identified in a man under 40 in good health and CMV-seronegative. The J gene is TRBJ1-3, the V gene TRBV27; unclear D gene. The CDR3 DNA reads TGTGCCAGCAGTTTATTCCGCGGATCTGGAAACACCATATATTTT. It is translated as CASSLFRGSGNTIYF.